This T cell receptor (beta chain) was recorded in a study of T cell changes during pregnancy in multiple sclerosis. Germline assignment: CDR1 SGHTA and CDR2 FQGNSA. This CDR3 region has 15 residues. Trimming at V came to 5 bases and at J to 1 base, leaving 5 bases not matched to a gene. Here immunoSEQ multiplex PCR was the method, and the copy in TCRdb shows in-frame clones only, minus some. The sample lists fewer than 65,000 clones; 93% were seen once. The chain joins TRBV7-2 to TRBJ1-5, with 7 bases that match TRBD1. Sequencing used peripheral blood, obtained in the second trimester of pregnancy. This TCR came from a female donor with multiple sclerosis, enrolled in a pregnancy study. Here the CDR3 DNA reads TGTGCCAGCAGCAGAGGGACAGCAAGCAATCAGCCCCAGCATTTT. Translated: CASSRGTASNQPQHF.